Each of the 27 T cell receptor beta chains below was sequenced from the same sample in a study of CD8 T cells in ankylosing spondylitis. Using its own MiXCR run on the 5' RACE reads, TCRdb lists one record per CDR3 protein. The data hold approximately 540,000 distinct CDR3 sequences, with roughly 13% observed a single time. Study-wide points: Characteristic of ankylosing spondylitis blood, it appeared, was a TCR beta motif comprising fewer than 10 highly homologous variants.

For these TCRs, the target antigens are not known. Sequenced material: blood, either unsorted or a sorted T cell fraction (not recorded which). These receptors were obtained from a male donor with ankylosing spondylitis.

This clonotype was detected a few times. This rearrangement joins TRBV20-1 to TRBJ2-1; no firm D call. This CDR3 comprises 14 residues. CDR1 is DFQATT, CDR2 SNEGSKA, per germline (reference sequence). V dropped 0 bases and J dropped 15 bases, with 21 bases sitting between them. CDR3 amino acids: CSARDRRLNLLMFF. The CDR3 region has the DNA TGCAGTGCTAGAGATCGGCGACTCAATCTTTTAATGTTCTTC.

This clonotype was observed many times. This chain's CDR3 is CASSHSGTSGSEQYF. For the CDR3, the DNA is TGTGCCAGCAGCCATTCAGGGACTAGCGGGAGCGAGCAGTACTTC. The J gene is TRBJ2-7, the V gene TRBV3-1, with TRBD2 matching 14 bases. The CDR3 spans 15 residues. With 3 bases clipped from V and 6 bases from J, the junction kept 4 bases outside the gene matches. Per germline, CDR1 LGHDT and CDR2 YNNKEL (reference sequence).

This clonotype has just a few counts. This rearrangement joins TRBV29-1 to TRBJ2-3; D is unresolved. This CDR3 has 11 residues. Germline CDR1 SQVTM, CDR2 ANQGSEA. V lost 3 bases to trimming and J lost 6 bases, with 7 bases between them. CDR3 nucleotide sequence: TGCAGCGTTGAGAGTCGTGATACGCAGTATTTT. It codes for CSVESRDTQYF.

The CDR3 reads CASSFQGGSPLHF. Here the CDR3 DNA reads TGTGCCAGCAGCTTCCAGGGAGGCTCACCCCTCCACTTT. This chain links TRBV7-9 with TRBJ1-6; a weak D match, TRBD1 (5 bases). Trimming pared 3 bases from V and 10 bases from J, leaving 10 bases between. Germline V gene data show CDR1 as SEHNR and CDR2 as FQNEAQ (reference sequence). The CDR3 sequence is 13 residues long.

This clonotype was counted between two and nine times. This sequence joins TRBV7-9 and TRBJ2-7; 7 bases agree with TRBD2. V lost 5 bases, J lost 2 bases, and 6 bases stayed unmatched. The CDR3 totals 14 residues. Per the germline V gene, CDR1 is SEHNR and CDR2 is FQNEAQ (reference sequence). The CDR3 here is CASSHRDYTYEQYF. The CDR3 DNA sequence: TGTGCCAGCAGCCACCGGGACTACACCTACGAGCAGTACTTC.

The chain employs TRBV18 and TRBJ2-1, with D hard to call. There are 15 residues in the CDR3. Germline V gene data show CDR1 as KGHSH and CDR2 as LQKENI. V was shortened by 4 bases and J by 0 bases, with 10 bases between the two germline ends. CDR3 nucleotide sequence: TGTGCCAGCTCACTATCCTACCTCTCCTACAATGAGCAGTTCTTC. It encodes CASSLSYLSYNEQFF.

This clonotype was observed at least ten times. The chain has TRBV4-2 and TRBJ2-7; D perhaps matches TRBD1 (6 bases). V was shortened by 0 bases and J by 3 bases, with 21 bases between the two germline ends. The CDR3 spans 18 residues. Germline V gene sequence: CDR1 LGHNA, CDR2 YNFKEQ. CDR3 sequence (DNA): TGTGCCAGCAGCCAAGATAACCAGGGGACCACCTTTTACTACGAGCAGTACTTC. It encodes CASSQDNQGTTFYYEQYF.

The V gene is TRBV27, the J gene TRBJ1-2; perhaps TRBD1 as D (5 bases). V was cut by 8 bases and J by 8 bases, with 27 bases left in between. The CDR3 consists of 16 residues. CDR1 MNHEY and CDR2 SMNVEV come from the germline V gene (reference sequence). CDR3 in amino acids: CASRQRPRQGGAGYTF. The CDR3 nucleotides are TGTGCCAGCCGACAACGGCCACGGCAGGGCGGGGCCGGCTACACCTTC.

This clonotype has only a few counts. This chain uses TRBV20-1 with TRBJ1-1; tentatively, D is TRBD1 (5 bases). The CDR3 runs to 14 residues. Trimming removed 8 bases at V and 1 base at J, with 17 bases between. In germline, CDR1 is DFQATT, CDR2 SNEGSKA (reference sequence). As DNA, the CDR3 is TGCAGTCCTAAACCGGGACCCTGGAACACTGAAGCTTTCTTT. Protein sequence: CSPKPGPWNTEAFF.

The genes are TRBV14 and TRBJ2-2; D is undetermined. CDR1 is SGHDN, CDR2 FVKESK, per germline. The V end was cut by 3 bases, the J end by 3 bases, with 17 bases between. The CDR3 runs 17 residues. Here the CDR3 reads CASSHWYSPPDTGELFF. CDR3 sequence (DNA): TGTGCCAGCAGCCATTGGTATTCTCCCCCCGACACCGGGGAGCTGTTTTTT.

The chain combines TRBV7-9 with TRBJ2-6; D gene ambiguous. Between the trimmed V and J ends, which lost 7 bases and 0 bases, there was a span of 13 bases. Germline V gene sequence: CDR1 SEHNR, CDR2 FQNEAQ (reference sequence). The CDR3 loop spans 16 amino acids. The CDR3 is CASIPSGVSGANVLTF. The CDR3 nucleotides read TGTGCCAGCATCCCGTCTGGGGTCTCTGGGGCCAACGTCCTGACTTTC.

This clonotype showed up many times. The rearrangement joins TRBV24-1 to TRBJ2-5; tentatively, D is TRBD2 (7 bases). This CDR3 is 15 amino acids long. V was clipped by 2 bases and J by 1 base, with 10 bases between them. Germline CDR1 is KGHDR and CDR2 is SFDVKD. CDR3: CATSDSRGAQETQYF. In DNA form, the CDR3 reads TGTGCCACCAGTGATTCTCGGGGGGCCCAAGAGACCCAGTACTTC.

The CDR3 bases are TGTGCCAGCACCCCGAGGATCGCTGGAAACACCATATATTTT. Translation gives CASTPRIAGNTIYF. V usage is TRBV7-6 and J usage is TRBJ1-3, with no clear D. The V end was cut by 7 bases, the J end by 2 bases, with 12 bases between. The CDR3 runs to 14 residues. The germline CDR1 and CDR2 sequences are SGHVS and FNYEAQ.

This clonotype showed up just a few times. This sequence joins TRBV11-1 and TRBJ2-7; 12 bases line up with TRBD2. CDR1 is SGHAT and CDR2 is FQDESV in the germline V gene (reference sequence). J was trimmed by 2 bases and V by 4 bases; bases with no gene match: 12. This CDR3 comprises 18 residues. In nucleotides, the CDR3 is TGTGCCAGCAGCTCCCCGCAGCGGACTAGCGGGAACCCCTACGAGCAGTACTTC. Residues: CASSSPQRTSGNPYEQYF. The complete variable domain, with remaining parts taken from reference TRBV11-1 and TRBJ2-7, reads EAEVAQSPRYKITEKSQAVAFWCDPISGHATLYWYRQILGQGPELLVQFQDESVVDDSQLPKDRFSAERLKGVDSTLKIQPAELGDSAMYLCASSSPQRTSGNPYEQYFGPGTRLTVT.

This chain uses TRBV11-3 with TRBJ2-1; TRBD2 might be the D (6 bases). This CDR3 is 11 amino acids long. V was shortened by 5 bases and J by 16 bases, with 15 bases between the two germline ends. Looked up from germline, CDR1 is SGHNT and CDR2 is YENEEA. The CDR3 spells CASSPGTHLFF. The CDR3 nucleotides are TGTGCCAGCAGCCCCGGGACTCATCTCTTCTTC.

This clonotype came up many times. This rearrangement joins TRBV10-3 to TRBJ1-1, with D unresolved. Germline V lookup: CDR1 ENHRY, CDR2 SYGVKD. The V gene lost 0 bases and the J gene lost 0 bases, with 8 bases spanning the gap. CDR3 length: 15 residues. The CDR3 region is CAISESPVMNTEAFF. The CDR3 DNA reads as TGTGCCATCAGTGAGTCGCCAGTCATGAACACTGAAGCTTTCTTT.

There are a few counts of this clonotype. The chain combines TRBV10-3 with TRBJ2-3, with TRBD2 matching over 9 bases. Unmatched junction bases numbered 13, after V lost 6 bases and J lost 6 bases. The germline V gene has CDR1 ENHRY and CDR2 SYGVKD. CDR3 length: 16 amino acids. The CDR3 nucleotides read TGTGCCATCAGCCTCGTATTAGCGGGAGCCCCCGATACGCAGTATTTT. Translating it yields CAISLVLAGAPDTQYF.

This rearrangement joins TRBV7-2 to TRBJ2-7; D not resolved. The CDR3 runs 14 residues. V was trimmed by 3 bases and J by 1 base, leaving 10 bases between them. Germline CDR1 is SGHTA and CDR2 is FQGNSA. The CDR3 loop is CASSLVFSSYEQYF. The CDR3 coding sequence is TGTGCCAGCAGCTTGGTGTTCAGTTCCTACGAGCAGTACTTC. Combining the CDR3 with reference TRBV7-2 and TRBJ2-7 gives the whole variable domain GAGVSQSPSNKVTEKGKDVELRCDPISGHTALYWYRQSLGQGLEFLIYFQGNSAPDKSGLPSDRFSAERTGGSVSTLTIQRTQQEDSAVYLCASSLVFSSYEQYFGPGTRLTVT.

This chain uses TRBV25-1 with TRBJ2-1; D perhaps matches TRBD2 (7 bases). CDR3 length equals 14 residues. The V gene's germline CDR1 is MGHDK and CDR2 SYGVNS. The ends were cut back, 7 bases at V and 3 bases at J, with 13 bases in the middle. CDR3 in amino acids: CASTRGGVYNEQFF. DNA for the CDR3: TGTGCCAGCACCCGAGGGGGGGTCTACAATGAGCAGTTCTTC.

This clonotype was observed a few times. In DNA, the CDR3 is TGTGCCAGCAGCCAAGATGGGGTAGCGGGGGGCAGCCGACAAGAGACCCAGTACTTC. Its translation is CASSQDGVAGGSRQETQYF. The chain has TRBV14 and TRBJ2-5, with 10 bases matching TRBD2. The germline V gene encodes CDR1 SGHDN and CDR2 FVKESK. V trimming: 0 bases; J trimming: 2 bases; junction bases outside the gene matches: 12. The CDR3 is 19 amino acids.

The chain employs TRBV18 and TRBJ2-7, with 11 bases matching TRBD2. CDR3 size: 16 residues. Germline CDR1 and CDR2: KGHSH and LQKENI. V trimming: 3 bases; J trimming: 5 bases; junction bases outside the gene matches: 9. The CDR3 sequence is CASSPKTSGNGDEQYF. In DNA form, the CDR3 reads TGTGCCAGCTCACCGAAGACTAGCGGGAACGGGGACGAGCAGTACTTC. Combining the CDR3 with reference TRBV18 and TRBJ2-7 gives the whole variable domain NAGVMQNPRHLVRRRGQEARLRCSPMKGHSHVYWYRQLPEEGLKFMVYLQKENIIDESGMPKERFSAEFPKEGPSILRIQQVVRGDSAAYFCASSPKTSGNGDEQYFGPGTRLTVT.

This sequence joins TRBV12-3 or TRBV12-4 and TRBJ2-7; 7 bases fit TRBD2. Trimming removed 3 bases from V and 7 bases from J; junction bases left unmatched: 6. The CDR3 is made up of 13 amino acids. This chain's CDR3 is CASSFGREGEQYF. The CDR3 bases are TGTGCCAGCAGTTTTGGCAGGGAGGGGGAGCAGTACTTC.

This clonotype was counted between two and nine times. V and J are TRBV5-1 and TRBJ2-7; D is unresolved. The CDR3 is made up of 14 amino acids. Between the trimmed V and J ends, which lost 1 base and 2 bases, there was a span of 10 bases. CDR1 and CDR2 from the germline V gene are SGHRS and YFSETQ. CDR3 coding DNA: TGCGCCAGCAGCTTGTATACAAGCGCCTACGAGCAGTACTTC. Translating it yields CASSLYTSAYEQYF.

This clonotype has ten or more counts. This chain uses TRBV6-1 with TRBJ2-2; 7 bases fit TRBD1. V lost 6 bases, J lost 1 base, and 11 bases stayed unmatched. Germline CDR1 is MNHNS and CDR2 is SASEGT. The CDR3 length is 17 residues. The CDR3 DNA is TGTGCCAGCAGATCCCTTGACAGGGCTATGAACACCGGGGAGCTGTTTTTT. This encodes CASRSLDRAMNTGELFF.

J is TRBJ1-3 and V is TRBV5-1; 7 bases fit TRBD1. This CDR3 contains 15 residues. In germline, CDR1 is SGHRS, CDR2 YFSETQ. V gave up 4 bases and J gave up 2 bases; unmatched junction bases: 6. In DNA form, the CDR3 reads TGCGCCAGCAGCGAGACAGGGTCCGCTGGAAACACCATATATTTT. Its translation is CASSETGSAGNTIYF.

This clonotype was picked up a small number of times. The gene calls are TRBV5-4 and TRBJ1-3; D is unresolved. This CDR3 contains 16 residues. Germline CDR1 is SGHNT and CDR2 is YYREEE (reference sequence). The germline V and J ends were trimmed by 4 bases and 0 bases, with 14 bases remaining between them. For the CDR3, the DNA is TGTGCCAGCAGCGGACCACTGTCCCTCTCTGGAAACACCATATATTTT. It yields the protein CASSGPLSLSGNTIYF. The entire variable domain, with the rest obtained from reference TRBV5-4 and TRBJ1-3, is as follows: ETGVTQSPTHLIKTRGQQVTLRCSSQSGHNTVSWYQQALGQGPQFIFQYYREEENGRGNFPPRFSGLQFPNYSSELNVNALELDDSALYLCASSGPLSLSGNTIYFGEGSWLTVV.

About this clonotype itself: A much larger clone differs by one base, so this may be a read error. The chain couples TRBV4-2 to TRBJ2-1, with D hard to call. The length of the CDR3 is 16 residues. Looked up from germline, CDR1 is LGHNA and CDR2 is YNFKEQ. CDR3: CASCQASSDSYNEQFF. The CDR3 DNA reads TGTGCCAGCTGCCAAGCCTCATCGGACTCCTACAATGAGCAGTTCTTC.